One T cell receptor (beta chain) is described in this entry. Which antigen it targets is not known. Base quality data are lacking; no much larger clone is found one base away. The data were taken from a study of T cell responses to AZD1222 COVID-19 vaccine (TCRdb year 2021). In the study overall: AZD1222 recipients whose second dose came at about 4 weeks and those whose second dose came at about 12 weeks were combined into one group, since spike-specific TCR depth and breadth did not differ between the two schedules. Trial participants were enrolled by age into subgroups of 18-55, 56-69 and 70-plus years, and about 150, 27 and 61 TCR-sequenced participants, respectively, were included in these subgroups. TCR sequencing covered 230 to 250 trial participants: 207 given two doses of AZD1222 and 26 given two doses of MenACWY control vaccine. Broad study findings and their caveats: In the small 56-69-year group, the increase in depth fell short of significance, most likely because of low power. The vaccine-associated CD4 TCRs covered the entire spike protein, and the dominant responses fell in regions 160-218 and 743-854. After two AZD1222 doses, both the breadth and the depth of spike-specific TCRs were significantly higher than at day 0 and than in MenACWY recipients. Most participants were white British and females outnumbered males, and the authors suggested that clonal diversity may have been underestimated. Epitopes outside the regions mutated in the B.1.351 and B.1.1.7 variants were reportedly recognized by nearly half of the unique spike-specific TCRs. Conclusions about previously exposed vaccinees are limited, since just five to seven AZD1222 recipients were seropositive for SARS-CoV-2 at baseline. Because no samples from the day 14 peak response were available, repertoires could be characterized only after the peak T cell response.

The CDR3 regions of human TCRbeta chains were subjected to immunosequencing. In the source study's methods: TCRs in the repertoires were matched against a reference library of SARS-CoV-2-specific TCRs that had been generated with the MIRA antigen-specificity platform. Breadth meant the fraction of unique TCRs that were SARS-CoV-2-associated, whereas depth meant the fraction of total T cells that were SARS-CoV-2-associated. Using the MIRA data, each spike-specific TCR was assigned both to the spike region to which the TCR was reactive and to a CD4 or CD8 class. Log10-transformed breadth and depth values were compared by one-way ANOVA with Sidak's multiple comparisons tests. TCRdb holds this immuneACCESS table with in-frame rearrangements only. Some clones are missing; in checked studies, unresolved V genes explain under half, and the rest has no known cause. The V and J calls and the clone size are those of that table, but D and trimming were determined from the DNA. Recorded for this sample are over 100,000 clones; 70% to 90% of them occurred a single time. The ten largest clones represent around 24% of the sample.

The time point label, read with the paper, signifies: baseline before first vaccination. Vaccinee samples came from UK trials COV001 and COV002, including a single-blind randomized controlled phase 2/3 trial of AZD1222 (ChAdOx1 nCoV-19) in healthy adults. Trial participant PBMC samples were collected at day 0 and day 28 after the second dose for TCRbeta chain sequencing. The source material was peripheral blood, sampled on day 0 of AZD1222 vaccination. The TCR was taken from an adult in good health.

CDR3 protein: CASSQGDTQYF. The nucleotides are TGTGCCAGCAGCCAGGGAGATACGCAGTATTTT. The chain joins TRBV14 to TRBJ2-3; no D gene can be assigned with confidence. From the cysteine through the phenylalanine, the CDR3 covers 11 amino acids. This entry keeps only the CDR3 DNA: 33 bases, framed from base 1. The V end loses 3 bases and the J end loses 5 bases, and a stretch of 3 bases separates them. The germline V gene sets CDR1 to SGHDN and CDR2 to FVKESK.